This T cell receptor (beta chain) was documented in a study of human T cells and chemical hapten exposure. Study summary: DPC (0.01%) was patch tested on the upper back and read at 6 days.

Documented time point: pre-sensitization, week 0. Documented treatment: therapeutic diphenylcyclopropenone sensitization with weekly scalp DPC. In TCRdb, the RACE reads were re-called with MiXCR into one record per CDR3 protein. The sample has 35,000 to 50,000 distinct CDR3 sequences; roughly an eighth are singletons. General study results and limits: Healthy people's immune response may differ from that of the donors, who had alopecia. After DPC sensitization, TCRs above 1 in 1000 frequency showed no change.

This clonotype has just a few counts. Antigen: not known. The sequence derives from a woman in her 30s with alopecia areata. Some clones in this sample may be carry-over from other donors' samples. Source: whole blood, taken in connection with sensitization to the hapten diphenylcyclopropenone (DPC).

CDR3 sequence (DNA): TGTGCCAGCAGTAACCGGGACAGCGAGCAGTACTTC. Translated, it gives CASSNRDSEQYF. The rearrangement joins TRBV27 to TRBJ2-7, with TRBD1 identical over 7 bases. The length of the CDR3 is 12 residues. Germline CDR1 reads MNHEY; CDR2 reads SMNVEV (reference sequence). The junction had 4 bases not matched to a gene; V was cut back by 5 bases and J by 6 bases.